This TCR beta chain was obtained from a study of molecular identifiers for immune sequencing clone quantification. For the study at large: Replicates involved a five-way split of RNA from approximately 20,000 or 98,000 naive CD8 cells, with sequencing of four.

There are 16 residues in the CDR3. Germline V CDR1 and CDR2: LNHDA, SQIVND (reference sequence). The V and J ends lost 0 bases and 6 bases respectively, with 15 bases between them. TCRdb re-called the PCR reads with MiXCR, one entry per CDR3 protein. The data contain about 100,000 distinct CDR3 sequences, roughly a fifth of them singletons. The chain employs TRBV19 and TRBJ2-1; TRBD2 might be the D (6 bases). This sequence originates from a human donor in good health. Some libraries in this study had Jurkat cell RNA spiked in. The specimen sequenced was naive CD8+ T cells from blood, with Jurkat cell RNA spiked in. Subset defined: FACS-sorted CD8+CD4-CCR7+CD45RA+ naive T cells. DNA of the CDR3: TGTGCCAGTAGTATAGACTTGGGCGGGATTACCAATGAGCAGTTCTTC. Translating it yields CASSIDLGGITNEQFF.